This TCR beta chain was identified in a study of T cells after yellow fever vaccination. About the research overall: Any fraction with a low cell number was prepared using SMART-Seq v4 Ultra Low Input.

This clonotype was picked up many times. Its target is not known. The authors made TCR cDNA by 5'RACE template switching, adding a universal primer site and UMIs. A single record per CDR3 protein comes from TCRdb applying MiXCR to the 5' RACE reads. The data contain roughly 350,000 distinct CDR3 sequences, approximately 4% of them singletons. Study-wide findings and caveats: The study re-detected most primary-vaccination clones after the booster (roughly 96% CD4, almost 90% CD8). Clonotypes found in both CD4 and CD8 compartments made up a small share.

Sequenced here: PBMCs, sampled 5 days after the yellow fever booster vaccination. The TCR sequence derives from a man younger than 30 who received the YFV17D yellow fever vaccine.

The CDR3 sequence is CASSHPQGAQGDTQYF. In DNA form, the CDR3 reads TGCGCCAGCAGCCACCCACAGGGGGCCCAGGGAGATACGCAGTATTTT. V gene TRBV4-1 combines with J gene TRBJ2-3; 9 bases are a match to TRBD1. CDR1 is MGHRA, CDR2 YSYEKL, per germline. The CDR3 contains 16 residues. With 3 bases clipped from V and 5 bases from J, the junction kept 9 bases outside the gene matches.